Included here is one TCR beta chain sequence, with context. This clonotype was counted only a few times. The specificity of this receptor is unknown. Base qualities are missing; no much larger clone stands one base away. V loses 6 bases, J loses 6 bases, and the germline ends lie 8 bases apart. The CDR3 spans 11 residues, from the cysteine through the phenylalanine. The entry retains the CDR3 DNA only, 33 bases that are in frame from base 1. The germline V gene encodes CDR1 ENHRY and CDR2 SYGVKD. This sample was included in a study of response to subunit inactivated influenza vaccine (dated by TCRdb to the late 2010s). Notes on the research overall: Deep quantitative T cell receptor repertoire profiling was used in the study to track responses to a trivalent subunit inactivated influenza vaccine. Study-wide findings and limitations: According to the authors, only a limited number of new T cells may be recruited by each seasonal influenza vaccination.

The library was made by RT-PCR. The data were produced on an Illumina HiSeq 2500. TCRdb handled the public reads itself, with Q25 trimming in fastp and clone calling in MiXCR, and kept productive beta chains. For every CDR3 protein sequence, its rows merge into one entry that carries the most common genes and DNA. The table for this sample lists roughly 790,000 distinct CDR3 sequences; 20% to 25% of them were counted only once. Roughly 10% of the sample goes to the ten largest clones. Sequenced material: PBMCs from blood, taken less than 6 days after vaccination. The clonotype comes from a man between 50 and 59 years old who received an inactivated influenza vaccine. Donor details come from another sample of the same person, matched by shared clones. The V and J segments used are TRBV10-3 and TRBJ1-1, with no confidently assigned D gene. Read as DNA, the sequence is TGTGCCATCAGGGAGGACGCTGAAGCTTTCTTT. Its protein product is CAIREDAEAFF.